This T cell receptor (beta chain) was sequenced during a study of blood T cell repertoires in COVID-19. Study overall: Researchers got acute and convalescent COVID-19 samples from the United States, Italy and Spain. From T cells, B-cell-depleted T cells, or PBMCs came the material, which was cDNA or gDNA.

In the source study's methods: Amplification of reference gene primers was used by the study to estimate nucleated cell counts. Here immunoSEQ multiplex PCR was the method, and the copy in TCRdb shows in-frame clones only, minus some. The V and J calls and clone size come from that table; D and trimming were worked out from the DNA. The sample consists of 250,000 to 300,000 clones, about 91% of them appearing once. The CDR3 spans 14 residues. CDR1 and CDR2 from the germline V gene are SNHLY and FYNNEI. Trimming took 4 bases from V and 1 from J; bases not matched to a gene: 4. The sequence was obtained from a woman aged 25 to 39 who had recovered from COVID-19. Sequencing input: peripheral blood. The V call is TRBV2, the J call TRBJ2-7; 7 bases agree with TRBD1. CDR3 sequence: CASSVTGTSYEQYF. Here the CDR3 DNA reads TGTGCCAGCAGTGTGACAGGGACGTCCTACGAGCAGTACTTC.